These 8 T cell receptor beta chains originate from one sample sequenced in a study of CD8 T cells in Susac syndrome. It was with random hexamers that roughly 0.5 to 1 ug RNA was reverse transcribed. Using its own MiXCR run on the immunoSEQ multiplex PCR reads, TCRdb lists one record per CDR3 protein. This sample carries fewer than 350,000 distinct CDR3 sequences, about 90% of them seen once, and the ten largest clones take about 0.07%. The specimen was CD4+ T cells from PBMCs. These receptors came from a human donor with multiple sclerosis.

Only one count was recorded for this clonotype. The rearrangement links TRBV7-9 to TRBJ1-2, with 9 positions matching TRBD1. CDR3 size: 14 residues. CDR1 is SEHNR and CDR2 is FQNEAQ in the germline V gene (reference sequence). V lost 3 bases and J lost 6; bases outside the gene matches: 5. The CDR3 is CASSFEGQGHGYTF. The DNA of the CDR3 is TGTGCCAGCAGCTTTGAGGGACAGGGACATGGCTACACCTTC.

The rearrangement links TRBV19 to TRBJ1-5; the match to TRBD1 covers 10 bases. Looked up from germline, CDR1 is LNHDA and CDR2 is SQIVND (reference sequence). With V trimmed by 9 bases and J by 9 bases, 17 bases remained unmatched. CDR3 length equals 16 residues. CDR3 protein: CASNIRRDRGRMPQHF. CDR3 coding DNA: TGTGCCAGCAATATCCGTCGGGACAGGGGCAGGATGCCCCAGCATTTT.

This chain uses TRBV4-1 with TRBJ2-5, with 7 positions matching TRBD2. In germline, CDR1 is MGHRA, CDR2 YSYEKL. Trimming at V came to 4 bases and at J to 5 bases, leaving 13 bases not matched to a gene. The CDR3 consists of 16 residues. Written as DNA, the CDR3 is TGCGCCAGCAGCCTACCCCCGGGAGGCCCCCAGGAGACCCAGTACTTC. Translation: CASSLPPGGPQETQYF.

The chain links TRBV20-1 to TRBJ2-5; 7 nucleotides align to TRBD1. V lost 6 bases to trimming and J lost 1 base; unmatched junction nucleotides: 8. The CDR3 extends over 14 amino acids. The germline V gene has CDR1 DFQATT and CDR2 SNEGSKA (reference sequence). The CDR3: CSAVRGTVQETQYF. Here the CDR3 DNA reads TGCAGTGCCGTAAGAGGGACAGTCCAAGAGACCCAGTACTTC.

The chain has TRBV28 and TRBJ2-7; TRBD2 aligns across 10 bases. Trimming cost V 3 bases and J 2 bases; bases outside gene matches: 4. This CDR3 comprises 15 residues. Germline V gives CDR1 MDHEN, CDR2 SYDVKM. The CDR3 DNA reads as TGTGCCAGCAGTTTTTACAGCGGGGGGGCCTACGAGCAGTACTTC. Encoded protein: CASSFYSGGAYEQYF.

The rearrangement joins TRBV6-4 to TRBJ2-3, with D uncertain. This CDR3 is 12 amino acids long. Germline V CDR1 and CDR2: MRHNA, SNTAGT. Trimming removed 6 bases at V and 7 bases at J, with 11 bases between. CDR3 in amino acids: CASSPDSHTQYF. As DNA, the CDR3 is TGTGCCAGCAGCCCTGACTCCCATACGCAGTATTTT.

The genes are TRBV11-3 and TRBJ2-2, with D possibly matching TRBD2 (5 bases). The CDR3 contains 18 residues. Per germline, CDR1 SGHNT and CDR2 YENEEA. Trimming took 4 bases from V and 1 from J, leaving 19 bases between them. CDR3 protein: CASSSGRRLVKNTGELFF. DNA for the CDR3: TGTGCCAGCAGCTCGGGAAGGCGGCTAGTTAAGAACACCGGGGAGCTGTTTTTT.

This chain joins TRBV19 and TRBJ1-1; TRBD1 is a possible D gene (5 bases). Trimming left V 7 bases short and J 1 base short, with 16 bases between. Germline CDR1 is LNHDA and CDR2 is SQIVND (reference sequence). This CDR3 has 15 amino acids. The CDR3 nucleotides are TGTGCCAGTACGCTCAATCACAGGACGAACACTGAAGCTTTCTTT. As protein: CASTLNHRTNTEAFF.